A single count supports the clone carrying this T cell receptor beta chain. CDR3 length: 15 residues. CDR1 and CDR2 from the germline V gene are SNHLY and FYNNEI. V was pared by 8 bases and J by 2 bases, with 7 bases of the junction left unmatched. The sample originates from a study of blood T cell repertoires in COVID-19. TCRdb's table, derived via immunoSEQ multiplex PCR, lists solely in-frame clones and lacks some. The table includes about 94,000 clones, around 87% detected once. The chain links TRBV2 to TRBJ2-5, with TRBD2 matching over 11 bases. Sequencing input: peripheral blood. The origin of this receptor is a human donor with acute or convalescent COVID-19. The donor label of this sample is uncertain. CDR3 DNA sequence: TGTGCCAGCGGGACTAGCGGCGCGGGACAAGAGACCCAGTACTTC. Its protein is CASGTSGAGQETQYF.